This record covers a single T cell receptor (beta chain). The antigen is not known. Sequence at one end of the junction differs from germline and may be a read error. It was with a sample-barcoded 5' primer and a J-beta primer mix that a second PCR of roughly 6 to 12 cycles was run. TCRdb re-analysed the 5' RACE reads in MiXCR, keeping a single row per CDR3 protein. The sample lists around 580,000 distinct CDR3 sequences; 47% were seen once. These data are taken from a study of blood T cells in healthy people across ages. Germline CDR1 is MNHEY and CDR2 is SVGEGT. This CDR3 contains 13 residues. Study results and limitations: In these data, TCR beta diversity tracked strongly with naive T cell percentage.

The source material was blood. This chain links TRBV6-2 or TRBV6-3 with TRBJ2-3; no definite D call. This TCR came from a man of 80 years or more in good health. CDR3 protein: CASGYNLGDTQYF. The CDR3 DNA sequence: TGTGCCAGCGGTTACAACTTGGGGGATACGCAGTATTTT.